Listed below are T cell receptor beta chains from one sample, sequenced in a study of control samples from healthy donors and cancer patients. The protocol was immunoSEQ multiplex PCR, while the TCRdb copy is restricted to in-frame clones and leaves out a portion. The data show 170,000 or so clones, 85% to 95% seen once. Sequencing used blood. The receptors were sampled from a woman in her late teens or twenties in good health. CDR3s include the opening cysteine and the closing phenylalanine or tryptophan. D genes are given only for firm matches. The size field is filled for only some rows; it gives once, few, many or a size class.

clone_size | j_call | d_call | v_call | cdr3_aa | cdr3_nt
- | TRBJ2-3 | TRBD2 | TRBV4-2 | CASSPTGTSGGSDTQYF | TGTGCCAGCAGCCCGACCGGGACTAGCGGGGGCTCAGATACGCAGTATTTT
- | TRBJ1-1 | TRBD1 | TRBV11-2 | CASSLGEMGQRNTEAFF | TGTGCCAGCAGCTTAGGTGAGATGGGACAGAGGAACACTGAAGCTTTCTTT
- | TRBJ2-2 | TRBD1 | TRBV6-4 | CASSSQGITGELFF | TGTGCCAGCAGTTCACAGGGGATCACCGGGGAGCTGTTTTTT
once | TRBJ1-6 | - | TRBV3-1/TRBV3-2 | CASSQGYSPLHF | TGTGCCAGCAGCCAGGGGTATTCACCCCTCCACTTT
- | TRBJ2-2 | - | TRBV7-2 | CASSLRLRTGELFF | TGTGCCAGCAGCTTGCGGTTGAGGACCGGGGAGCTGTTTTTT
- | TRBJ2-2 | - | TRBV19 | CASSMGVIANTGELFF | TGTGCCAGTAGTATGGGGGTAATAGCGAACACCGGGGAGCTGTTTTTT
- | TRBJ1-1 | - | TRBV6-6 | CASSYSKGLEAFF | TGTGCCAGCAGTTACTCGAAAGGACTTGAAGCTTTCTTT
- | TRBJ1-6 | TRBD1 | TRBV18 | CASSPGTEGDSPLHF | TGTGCCAGCTCACCAGGGACAGAGGGGGATTCACCCCTCCACTTT
- | TRBJ1-1 | - | TRBV18 | CASSPGLHYTEAFF | TGTGCCAGCTCACCGGGACTTCACTACACTGAAGCTTTCTTT
- | TRBJ1-1 | - | TRBV25-1 | CASSDSANTEAFF | TGTGCCAGCAGTGATTCAGCGAACACTGAAGCTTTCTTT
- | TRBJ1-1 | - | TRBV3-1/TRBV3-2 | CASSQREAQAFF | TGTGCCAGCAGCCAACGGGAGGCACAAGCTTTCTTT
- | TRBJ2-2 | - | TRBV7-2 | CASSLNIRESTGELFF | TGTGCCAGCAGCTTAAATATCCGGGAGAGCACCGGGGAGCTGTTTTTT
- | TRBJ2-1 | TRBD2 | TRBV10-3 | CAISGELVSGRNNEQFF | TGTGCCATCAGTGGGGAACTAGTTAGCGGGAGGAATAATGAGCAGTTCTTC
- | TRBJ1-1 | - | TRBV6-2/TRBV6-3 | CASSYYMYTEAFF | TGTGCCAGCAGTTATTATATGTACACTGAAGCTTTCTTT
- | TRBJ1-1 | - | TRBV7-9 | CASSFAGMNTEAFF | TGTGCCAGCAGCTTCGCAGGGATGAACACTGAAGCTTTCTTT
- | TRBJ1-4 | - | TRBV9 | CASSSTTGGEKLFF | TGTGCCAGCAGCTCCACGACAGGCGGGGAAAAACTGTTTTTT
- | TRBJ1-3 | - | TRBV2 | CASNGLPGPGNTIYF | TGTGCCAGCAACGGCCTCCCAGGACCTGGAAACACCATATATTTT
- | TRBJ1-2 | TRBD1 | TRBV29-1 | CSASPGQGFGYTF | TGCAGCGCATCACCGGGACAGGGCTTCGGCTACACCTTC
once | TRBJ2-1 | - | TRBV7-9 | CASSLGRGGSEQFF | TGTGCCAGCAGCTTAGGGCGAGGGGGGAGTGAGCAGTTCTTC
- | TRBJ1-1 | - | TRBV9 | CASSVWGAATLNTEAFF | TGTGCCAGCAGCGTTTGGGGAGCTGCTACCCTGAACACTGAAGCTTTCTTT
- | TRBJ2-1 | TRBD1 | TRBV11-3 | CASSLAGTGTYNEQFF | TGTGCCAGCAGCTTGGCAGGGACAGGGACCTACAATGAGCAGTTCTTC
few | TRBJ2-2 | TRBD2 | TRBV6-6 | CASSLFGTSGGANTGELFF | TGTGCCAGCAGTCTCTTTGGGACTAGCGGGGGAGCGAACACCGGGGAGCTGTTTTTT
- | TRBJ2-7 | - | TRBV7-2 | CASSLYRDEQYF | TGTGCCAGCAGCCTATACAGGGACGAGCAGTACTTC
once | TRBJ2-1 | TRBD1 | TRBV10-3 | CAIRSGTGGAGYNEQFF | TGTGCCATCAGGTCCGGGACAGGGGGCGCGGGTTACAATGAGCAGTTCTTC
- | TRBJ2-3 | - | TRBV6-1 | CASSEGGSTDTQYF | TGTGCCAGCAGTGAGGGGGGAAGCACAGATACGCAGTATTTT
- | TRBJ1-5 | - | TRBV28 | CASSLIITAGNQPQHF | TGTGCCAGCAGTTTAATTATAACGGCGGGCAATCAGCCCCAGCATTTT
- | TRBJ2-1 | TRBD1 | TRBV7-8 | CASSQRQGARNEQFF | TGTGCCAGCAGCCAACGCCAGGGGGCGCGGAATGAGCAGTTCTTC
- | TRBJ1-1 | - | TRBV21-1 | CASPRERGRKNTEAFF | TGTGCCAGCCCCAGGGAGAGGGGGCGGAAGAACACTGAAGCTTTCTTT
- | TRBJ1-6 | - | TRBV9 | CASGNSGSPLHF | TGTGCCAGCGGGAATAGTGGTTCACCCCTCCACTTT
once | TRBJ1-1 | TRBD1 | TRBV7-9 | CASSLTAGGKNTEAFF | TGTGCCAGCAGCTTAACCGCAGGGGGCAAGAACACTGAAGCTTTCTTT
- | TRBJ2-6 | - | TRBV9 | CASSVSGISSYSGANVLTF | TGTGCCAGCAGCGTTTCAGGGATATCCAGCTACTCTGGGGCCAACGTCCTGACTTTC
- | TRBJ1-4 | - | TRBV14 | CASSQEARAGNEKLFF | TGTGCCAGCAGCCAAGAAGCGCGGGCTGGTAATGAAAAACTGTTTTTT
- | TRBJ2-3 | - | TRBV28 | CASSPGTWGADTQYF | TGTGCCAGCAGCCCTGGGACTTGGGGCGCAGATACGCAGTATTTT
- | TRBJ2-1 | - | TRBV15 | CATSRDLLGNYNEQFF | TGTGCCACCAGCAGAGATTTACTGGGAAACTACAATGAGCAGTTCTTC
once | TRBJ2-1 | TRBD1 | TRBV7-2 | CASSPLDRRSYNEQFF | TGTGCCAGCAGCCCGTTGGACAGGCGCTCCTACAATGAGCAGTTCTTC
- | TRBJ2-5 | TRBD1 | TRBV7-9 | CASSPNRGQETQYF | TGTGCCAGCAGCCCAAACAGGGGTCAAGAGACCCAGTACTTC
once | TRBJ2-2 | - | TRBV28 | CASSFYLGGVTGELFF | TGTGCCAGCAGTTTCTATCTAGGCGGGGTTACCGGGGAGCTGTTTTTT
- | TRBJ2-2 | - | TRBV6-2/TRBV6-3 | CASSYYGIPPGELFF | TGTGCCAGCAGTTACTACGGGATCCCCCCCGGGGAGCTGTTTTTT
- | TRBJ1-2 | - | TRBV6-2/TRBV6-3 | CASSHGGGYTF | TGTGCCAGCAGCCACGGAGGGGGCTACACCTTC
once | TRBJ1-3 | - | TRBV5-1 | CASSPTKRVSSGNTIYF | TGCGCCAGCAGCCCGACCAAAAGGGTGAGCTCTGGAAACACCATATATTTT
- | TRBJ2-5 | TRBD1 | TRBV6-5 | CASRGTADLVETQYF | TGTGCCAGCCGAGGGACAGCCGATCTCGTGGAGACCCAGTACTTC
once | TRBJ2-7 | - | TRBV13 | CASSLQQGWDEQYF | TGTGCCAGCAGCTTACAGCAGGGGTGGGACGAGCAGTACTTC
- | TRBJ1-2 | - | TRBV7-8 | CASSLGGGGTIGYTF | TGTGCCAGCAGCTTAGGGGGAGGTGGCACCATTGGCTACACCTTC
once | TRBJ2-3 | - | TRBV27 | CASSLEAAGTDTQYF | TGTGCCAGCAGTTTAGAAGCCGCCGGCACAGATACGCAGTATTTT
- | TRBJ2-2 | TRBD2 | TRBV28 | CASSSHPGTSGAKLTGELFF | TGTGCCAGCAGTTCCCACCCCGGGACTAGCGGGGCAAAACTCACCGGGGAGCTGTTTTTT
- | TRBJ2-3 | - | TRBV15 | CATSRGVSSTDTQYF | TGTGCCACCAGCAGAGGCGTTTCTAGCACAGATACGCAGTATTTT
- | TRBJ1-4 | TRBD1 | TRBV4-1 | CASSQPTGGREKLFF | TGCGCCAGCAGCCAACCGACAGGGGGCAGAGAAAAACTGTTTTTT
- | TRBJ2-5 | - | TRBV9 | CASSADPSVPKETQYF | TGTGCCAGCAGCGCGGACCCTAGCGTGCCAAAAGAGACCCAGTACTTC